Below are 21 T cell receptor beta chains sequenced from a single sample in a study of shared clonotypes between healthy human individuals. Generated by immunoSEQ multiplex PCR, the TCRdb table keeps only in-frame clones and is missing some. The sample records 1,400,000 or so clones, around 98.5% being singletons. The sequenced sample was naive CD4+ T cells sorted from blood. Indicated subset: CD45RA+ positively selected. The receptors derive from a young man in good health.

The chain is built from TRBV5-4 and TRBJ1-2; 10 nucleotides align to TRBD1. The CDR3 is 16 amino acids. The germline CDR1 and CDR2 sequences are SGHNT and YYREEE (reference sequence). V shed 0 bases and J 5 bases; nucleotides not matched to a gene: 7. The DNA for the CDR3 is TGTGCCAGCAGCTTGGCCGCGACAGGGGGCCGGTATGGCTACACCTTC. Translating gives CASSLAATGGRYGYTF.

As concerns this clone: Other DNA sequences in this specimen translate into the identical CDR3. The V call is TRBV5-1, the J call TRBJ2-1; no definite D call. This CDR3 contains 14 residues. Germline lookup yields CDR1 SGHRS and CDR2 YFSETQ. Trimming took off 1 base at V and 5 bases at J, with 10 bases between the two ends. The DNA of the CDR3 is TGCGCCAGCAGCTTGTTGCAAGGAAACAATGAGCAGTTCTTC. Its translation: CASSLLQGNNEQFF. The full variable domain, with the rest looked up from reference TRBV5-1 and TRBJ2-1, is KAGVTQTPRYLIKTRGQQVTLSCSPISGHRSVSWYQQTPGQGLQFLFEYFSETQRNKGNFPGRFSGRQFSNSRSEMNVSTLELGDSALYLCASSLLQGNNEQFFGPGTRLTVL.

DNA for the CDR3: TGTGCCAGCAGCTTACTAGCGGGAGTTGGCGAGCAGTACTTC. Translated, it gives CASSLLAGVGEQYF. The chain employs TRBV7-8 and TRBJ2-7, with TRBD2 matching over 10 bases. CDR1 SGHVS and CDR2 FQNEAQ come from the germline V gene. The CDR3 sequence is 14 residues long. The ends lost 2 bases at V and 6 bases at J; junction bases unmatched: 4.

The chain combines TRBV9 with TRBJ2-5; 10 bases align to TRBD2. Germline values: CDR1 SGDLS, CDR2 YYNGEE. With V trimmed by 0 bases and J by 2 bases, 10 bases remained unmatched. This CDR3 is 18 amino acids long. The CDR3 nucleotides read TGTGCCAGCAGCGTAGCAGGGGCTAGCGGGAGCGGTCAAGAGACCCAGTACTTC. This sequence encodes CASSVAGASGSGQETQYF. Supplemented by reference TRBV9 and TRBJ2-5, the full variable domain reads DSGVTQTPKHLITATGQRVTLRCSPRSGDLSVYWYQQSLDQGLQFLIQYYNGEERAKGNILERFSAQQFPDLHSELNLSSLELGDSALYFCASSVAGASGSGQETQYFGPGTRLLVL.

The gene calls are TRBV19 and TRBJ2-3, with 14 bases aligning to TRBD2. This CDR3 is built from 16 residues. The junction had 0 bases not matched to a gene; V was cut back by 3 bases and J by 1 base. Germline lookup yields CDR1 LNHDA and CDR2 SQIVND (reference sequence). CDR3 protein: CASSMGLAGGTDTQYF. CDR3 DNA: TGTGCCAGTAGTATGGGACTAGCGGGAGGCACAGATACGCAGTATTTT.

The chain carries TRBV7-9 and TRBJ1-5, with a tentative D call TRBD1 (6 bases). Trimming cost V 8 bases and J 4 bases, with 12 bases left between them. Germline V lookup: CDR1 SEHNR, CDR2 FQNEAQ (reference sequence). The CDR3 is 13 residues long. The CDR3 DNA sequence: TGTGCCAGCCAGGGGATCGGGAATCAGCCCCAGCATTTT. Amino acids: CASQGIGNQPQHF.

The chain uses TRBV15 and TRBJ2-7, with TRBD1 as a possible D gene (5 bases). V was trimmed by 8 bases and J by 2 bases, leaving 13 bases between them. CDR1 LNHNV and CDR2 YYDKDF come from the germline V gene (reference sequence). The CDR3 is 13 amino acids. The CDR3 nucleotides read TGTGCCACCGGGGCAGGAGTAGCCTACGAGCAGTACTTC. Its translation is CATGAGVAYEQYF.

The rearrangement joins TRBV7-9 to TRBJ1-3; possibly TRBD1 for D (6 bases). CDR1 is SEHNR and CDR2 is FQNEAQ in the germline V gene (reference sequence). The CDR3 contains 16 residues. Trimming took off 5 bases at V and 0 bases at J, with 14 bases between the two ends. As DNA, the CDR3 is TGTGCCAGCAGCCCGCCGGGACAAGGCTCTGGAAACACCATATATTTT. Protein: CASSPPGQGSGNTIYF.

Regarding this clone: Other DNA variants within this sample encode the same CDR3. The chain uses TRBV6-5 and TRBJ2-7; a weak D match, TRBD2 (6 bases). Trimming shortened V by 5 bases and J by 7 bases, and 9 bases separated the two germline ends. CDR1 is MNHEY and CDR2 is SVGAGI in the germline V gene. The CDR3 spans 11 residues. The CDR3 sequence is CASSQGGEQYF. The CDR3 DNA follows: TGTGCCAGCAGTCAAGGAGGGGAGCAGTACTTC.

This clone has a single count. The chain couples TRBV6-1 to TRBJ2-5, with TRBD2 as a possible D gene (6 bases). This CDR3 has 14 residues. Trimming took off 2 bases at V and 5 bases at J, with 12 bases between the two ends. Germline CDR1 is MNHNS and CDR2 is SASEGT. The CDR3 region is CASSERAGRETQYF. The CDR3 DNA reads as TGTGCCAGCAGTGAACGGGCAGGGAGGGAGACCCAGTACTTC.

This sequence joins TRBV6-6 and TRBJ2-7; tentative D call: TRBD1 (6 bases). CDR1 is MNHNY, CDR2 SVGAGI, per germline (reference sequence). This CDR3 comprises 13 residues. The germline V and J ends were trimmed by 5 bases and 4 bases, with 12 bases remaining between them. The CDR3 sequence: CASSPQGKYEQYF. The CDR3 DNA sequence: TGTGCCAGCAGTCCCCAGGGGAAGTACGAGCAGTACTTC.

As regards this clone: Mismatch with germline at one junction end may stem from a read error. The gene calls are TRBV5-3 and TRBJ1-5, with a possible D match to TRBD1 (6 bases). TRBV5-3 qualifies as an ORF whose function is uncertain. CDR3 size: 15 residues. CDR3 sequence: CASSLAGQGNQPQHF. CDR3 DNA sequence: TGTGCCAGCAGCTTGGCGGGACAAGGCAATCAGCCCCAGCATTTT.

The J gene is TRBJ2-3, the V gene TRBV7-9, with D perhaps being TRBD1 or TRBD2 (7 bases each). The germline gives CDR1 SEHNR, CDR2 FQNEAQ (reference sequence). CDR3 length: 15 residues. V was cut by 6 bases and J by 5 bases, with 18 bases left in between. This CDR3 reads CASSRVQGRGDTQYF. CDR3 nucleotide sequence: TGTGCCAGCAGTCGTGTACAGGGGAGGGGAGATACGCAGTATTTT.

The V call is TRBV29-1, the J call TRBJ2-3, with 9 bases matching TRBD1. CDR1 is SQVTM, CDR2 ANQGSEA, per germline. CDR3 size: 16 residues. V was clipped by 6 bases and J by 6 bases; unmatched bases: 16. The CDR3 sequence is CSVDRRDRAGGDTQYF. For the CDR3, the DNA is TGCAGCGTCGACCGGCGGGACAGGGCTGGGGGTGATACGCAGTATTTT.

The rearrangement uses TRBV5-1 and TRBJ2-7; possible D gene TRBD2, 5 bases. V lost 4 bases to trimming and J lost 2 bases, with 13 bases between them. The CDR3 loop spans 14 amino acids. Germline V gives CDR1 SGHRS, CDR2 YFSETQ. Written as DNA, the CDR3 is TGCGCCAGCAGCCAAATAGCGAATCCCTACGAGCAGTACTTC. Translated, it gives CASSQIANPYEQYF.

The rearrangement links TRBV30 to TRBJ2-3; tentatively, D is TRBD2 (6 bases). Germline V lookup: CDR1 GTSNPN, CDR2 SVGIG (reference sequence). The CDR3 has 16 amino acids. With 1 base removed from V and 6 bases from J, the gap between germline ends came to 20 bases. The CDR3 DNA reads as TGTGCCTGGAGTGGGTTTGGACGGCGAGGAGGGGATACGCAGTATTTT. Its protein is CAWSGFGRRGGDTQYF.

The CDR3 reads CASSLPGRGYYEQYF. In DNA, the CDR3 is TGTGCCAGCAGCTTACCAGGAAGGGGATACTACGAGCAGTACTTC. This rearrangement joins TRBV7-2 to TRBJ2-7; D perhaps matches TRBD1 (5 bases). Trimming left V 2 bases short and J 3 bases short, with 14 bases between. The germline V gene encodes CDR1 SGHTA and CDR2 FQGNSA. The CDR3 runs 15 residues.

CDR3 nucleotides: TGCGCCAGCAGCCACGTAGGTAGCGGGAGCTCCTACGAGCAGTACTTC. Translated: CASSHVGSGSSYEQYF. V gene TRBV4-1 combines with J gene TRBJ2-7; 9 bases agree with TRBD2. Germline V lookup: CDR1 MGHRA, CDR2 YSYEKL. Losses at the gene ends were 3 bases for V and 0 bases for J; bases not matched to a gene: 6. CDR3 size: 16 residues.

The chain recombines TRBV30 with TRBJ1-5; D perhaps matches TRBD1 (5 bases). The CDR3 totals 13 residues. CDR1 and CDR2 from the germline V gene are GTSNPN and SVGIG (reference sequence). With 5 bases removed from V and 4 bases from J, the gap between germline ends came to 12 bases. CDR3 region: CAWGRQINQPQHF. As DNA, the CDR3 is TGTGCCTGGGGCCGACAGATAAATCAGCCCCAGCATTTT.

V gene TRBV7-3 combines with J gene TRBJ2-1, with 11 bases aligning to TRBD2. From germline, CDR1 is SGHTA and CDR2 FQGTGA. This CDR3 is built from 17 residues. Germline trimming cut 1 base from V and 7 bases from J; bases unmatched to any gene: 9. CDR3 in amino acids: CASSLRGPSGRLNEQFF. CDR3 sequence (DNA): TGTGCCAGCAGCTTAAGGGGGCCTAGCGGGAGGTTGAATGAGCAGTTCTTC.

This clone was seen only once. The J gene is TRBJ2-1, the V gene TRBV10-1, with 9 bases identical to TRBD1. The CDR3 totals 14 residues. Trimming cost V 6 bases and J 4 bases; bases outside gene matches: 4. Germline V lookup: CDR1 WNHNN, CDR2 SYGVQD (reference sequence). The CDR3 here is CASSPDRGYNEQFF. DNA of the CDR3: TGCGCCAGCAGCCCGGACAGGGGATACAATGAGCAGTTCTTC.